This passage covers 3 T cell receptor beta chains from one sample sequenced in a study of T cells after yellow fever vaccination. TCRdb re-analysed the 5' RACE reads in MiXCR, keeping a single row per CDR3 protein. The sample lists some 250,000 distinct CDR3 sequences, approximately 3.5% occurring once. The source material was PBMCs, sampled 15 days after the yellow fever booster vaccination. Receptors were obtained from a man between 18 and 35 years old who received the YFV17D yellow fever vaccine.

This clonotype was observed many times. The chain is built from TRBV7-3 and TRBJ1-2; TRBD1 agrees at 8 bases. The CDR3 has 14 amino acids. Germline V gene data show CDR1 as SGHTA and CDR2 as FQGTGA. Unmatched junction bases numbered 3, after V lost 4 bases and J lost 2 bases. Written as DNA, the CDR3 is TGTGCCAGCAGCTCCGGACAGGGCAACTATGGCTACACCTTC. Its protein is CASSSGQGNYGYTF.

This clonotype was observed at least ten times. The chain uses TRBV3-1 and TRBJ2-3; weak D call: TRBD1 (5 bases). The ends were cut back, 0 bases at V and 6 bases at J, with 10 bases in the middle. This CDR3 is 14 amino acids long. Germline CDR1 LGHDT, CDR2 YNNKEL (reference sequence). The CDR3 loop reads CASSQEGQVDTQYF. Here the CDR3 DNA reads TGTGCCAGCAGCCAAGAGGGGCAGGTCGATACGCAGTATTTT.

This clonotype has a count of ten or more. The V gene is TRBV6-6, the J gene TRBJ1-4; D not certain. V gave up 8 bases and J gave up 0 bases, with 16 bases separating them. CDR3 length: 16 amino acids. Germline CDR1 and CDR2: MNHNY and SVGAGI (reference sequence). CDR3: CASHSNDGTTNEKLFF. CDR3 bases: TGTGCCAGCCATTCAAACGACGGCACAACTAATGAAAAACTGTTTTTT.